The 5 T cell receptor beta chains below come from one sample, sequenced in a study of early T cells in non-severe SARS-CoV-2 infection. In TCRdb, the 5' RACE reads were re-called with MiXCR into one record per CDR3 protein. The sample comprises tens of thousands of distinct CDR3 sequences, around 11% of which are singletons, and around 2.9% rests with the top ten. The source was whole blood, collected at baseline. These receptors originate from an adult who was a healthcare worker with PCR-confirmed SARS-CoV-2 infection or an uninfected control (not recorded which).

The V gene is TRBV20-1, the J gene TRBJ1-1; 10 nucleotides match TRBD1. The V gene end was trimmed by 1 base and the J gene end by 10 bases; junction bases not matched to a gene: 9. The CDR3 runs 14 residues. Germline V lookup: CDR1 DFQATT, CDR2 SNEGSKA (reference sequence). CDR3 amino acids: CSARVRDRGGGAFF. The DNA for the CDR3 is TGCAGTGCTAGAGTCCGGGACAGGGGCGGTGGAGCTTTCTTT.

The chain carries TRBV2 and TRBJ1-2; TRBD1 is a possible D gene (6 bases). V was trimmed by 2 bases and J by 6 bases, leaving 13 bases between them. The CDR3 length is 14 residues. Germline-derived CDR1 and CDR2 are SNHLY and FYNNEI. The CDR3 is CASSELTGANGYTF. CDR3 DNA sequence: TGTGCCAGCAGTGAATTGACAGGAGCTAATGGCTACACCTTC.

This clonotype showed up just a few times. The chain is built from TRBV4-1 and TRBJ2-1; 12 nucleotides match TRBD2. J gave up 2 bases and V 0 bases, and 8 bases lay outside the gene matches. This CDR3 has 19 residues. Germline CDR1 reads MGHRA; CDR2 reads YSYEKL. Here the CDR3 reads CASSQDRTSGGRTYNEQFF. The CDR3 DNA is TGCGCCAGCAGCCAAGACAGAACTAGCGGGGGGCGAACCTACAATGAGCAGTTCTTC.

This clonotype was observed many times. V and J are TRBV20-1 and TRBJ2-1, with 11 bases matching TRBD2. CDR1 is DFQATT and CDR2 is SNEGSKA in the germline V gene (reference sequence). The CDR3 sequence is 17 residues long. V was pared by 3 bases and J by 5 bases, with 12 bases of the junction left unmatched. CDR3 bases: TGCAGTGCTAGGGGGACCTGGACTAGCGGGCGGGACAATGAGCAGTTCTTC. Its translation is CSARGTWTSGRDNEQFF.

This clonotype was detected ten times or more. The chain links TRBV29-1 to TRBJ2-3; no reliable D call. The V end was cut by 3 bases, the J end by 2 bases, with 9 bases between. Germline CDR1 reads SQVTM; CDR2 reads ANQGSEA. The CDR3 covers 13 residues. The DNA for the CDR3 is TGCAGCGTTGATGTGCAGACCACAGATACGCAGTATTTT. It codes for CSVDVQTTDTQYF.